These T cell receptor beta chains were read from a single sample in a study of blood T cell repertoires in COVID-19. This table comes from immunoSEQ multiplex PCR, and its TCRdb copy is limited to in-frame clones, with some not included. The table lists 250,000 to 350,000 clones, about 88% of them singletons. The sample consisted of PBMCs or T cells enriched from blood (not recorded which). The source of these receptors is a woman aged 60-75 years in a cohort exposed to, infected with or recovered from COVID-19 (not recorded which). The CDR3 runs from the conserved cysteine through the conserved F or W. D genes are given only for firm matches. Not all rows give a size; the values are once, few, many and, for expanded clones, a class.

TRBV9	TRBJ2-1	NA	TRBD2	15	TGTGCCAGCAGCGTTAGCGGGGGATCCTACAATGAGCAGTTCTTC	CASSVSGGSYNEQFF
TRBV4-2	TRBJ2-1	NA	TRBD1	15	TGTGCCAGCAGCTCCCGACAGGGGAAGAGCAATGAGCAGTTCTTC	CASSSRQGKSNEQFF
TRBV5-1	TRBJ1-4	NA	TRBD1	15	TGCGCCAGCAGCCAACGGACAGGGGGTGGTGAAAAACTGTTTTTT	CASSQRTGGGEKLFF
TRBV19	TRBJ2-1	once	TRBD2	19	TGTGCCAGTAGTACCCTGGGACTAGCGGGACTCCACTCCTACAATGAGCAGTTCTTC	CASSTLGLAGLHSYNEQFF
TRBV19	TRBJ1-3	NA	NA	13	TGTGCCAGTAGGGACAGAAATGGAAACACCATATATTTT	CASRDRNGNTIYF
TRBV7-3	TRBJ2-1	NA	NA	14	TGTGCCAGCAGCTCCGGGAGCTCCTACAATGAGCAGTTCTTC	CASSSGSSYNEQFF
TRBV11-2	TRBJ1-6	once	TRBD1	18	TGTGCCAGCAGCTTAGCCCGGACAGGGGGCAAGGGTAATTCACCCCTCCACTTT	CASSLARTGGKGNSPLHF
TRBV30	TRBJ2-3	NA	TRBD2	13	TGTGCCTGGATCCTAGCGGGAGGGGATACGCAGTATTTT	CAWILAGGDTQYF
TRBV3-1/TRBV3-2	TRBJ2-7	NA	NA	14	TGTGCCAGCAGCCGCGTAGCGGCCTCCTACGAGCAGTACTTC	CASSRVAASYEQYF
TRBV28	TRBJ2-7	NA	NA	14	TGTGCCAGCCACCTGACAGGCCTCTCCTACGAGCAGTACTTC	CASHLTGLSYEQYF
TRBV6-5	TRBJ2-2	NA	TRBD2	13	TGTGGCAGTAGCGGGGCGAACACCGGGGAGCTGTTTTTT	CGSSGANTGELFF
TRBV7-2	TRBJ2-4	NA	NA	12	TGTGCCAGCAGCCTAGCTAGGGACTTTCAGTACTTC	CASSLARDFQYF
TRBV6-6	TRBJ2-5	NA	TRBD2	16	TGTGCCAGCAGCTCCGGACTAGCGGGAGGGCGGGAGACCCAGTACTTC	CASSSGLAGGRETQYF
TRBV5-4	TRBJ2-7	NA	NA	12	TGTGCCAGCAGCTTGTCCGTCTACGAGCAGTACTTC	CASSLSVYEQYF